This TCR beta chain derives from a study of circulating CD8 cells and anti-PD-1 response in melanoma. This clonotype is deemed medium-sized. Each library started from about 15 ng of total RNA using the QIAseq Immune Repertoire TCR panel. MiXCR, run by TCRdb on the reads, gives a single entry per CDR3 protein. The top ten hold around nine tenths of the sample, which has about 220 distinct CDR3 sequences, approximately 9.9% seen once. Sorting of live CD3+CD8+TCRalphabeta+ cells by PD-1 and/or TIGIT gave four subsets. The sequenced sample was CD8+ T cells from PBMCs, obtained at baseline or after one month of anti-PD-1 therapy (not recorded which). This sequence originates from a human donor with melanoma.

The CDR3 DNA reads as TGCAGCGTTGAAGTGGCCGAGAGCTATGGCTACACCTTC. This gives the protein CSVEVAESYGYTF. The chain is built from TRBV29-1 and TRBJ1-2; the D is unclear. The germline CDR1 and CDR2 sequences are SQVTM and ANQGSEA. The CDR3 has 13 residues. V was pared by 1 base and J by 4 bases, with 10 bases between.